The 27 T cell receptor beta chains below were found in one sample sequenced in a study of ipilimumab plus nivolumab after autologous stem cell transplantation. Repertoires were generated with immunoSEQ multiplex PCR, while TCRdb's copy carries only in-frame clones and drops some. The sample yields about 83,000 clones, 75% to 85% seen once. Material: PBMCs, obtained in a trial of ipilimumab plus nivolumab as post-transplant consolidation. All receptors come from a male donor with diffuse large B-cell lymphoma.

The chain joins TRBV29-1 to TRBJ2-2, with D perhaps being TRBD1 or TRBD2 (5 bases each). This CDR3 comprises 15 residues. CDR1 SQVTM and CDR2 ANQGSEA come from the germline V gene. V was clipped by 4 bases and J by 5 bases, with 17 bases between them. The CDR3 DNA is TGCAGCGTTGTTACAGGAGGAGTTGGAACCGGGGAGCTGTTTTTT. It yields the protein CSVVTGGVGTGELFF.

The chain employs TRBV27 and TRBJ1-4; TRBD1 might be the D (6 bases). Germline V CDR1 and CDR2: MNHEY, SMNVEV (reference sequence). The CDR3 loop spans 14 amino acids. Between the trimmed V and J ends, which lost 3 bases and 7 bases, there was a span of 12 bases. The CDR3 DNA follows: TGTGCCAGCAGTTTGAACAGGGTTAGTGAAAAACTGTTTTTT. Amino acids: CASSLNRVSEKLFF.

CDR3 bases: TGCGCCAGCAGCCAAGATCTCGGGACGACTAATGAAAAACTGTTTTTT. It yields the protein CASSQDLGTTNEKLFF. The V gene is TRBV4-1, the J gene TRBJ1-4, with D possibly being TRBD1 (5 bases). Trimming removed 0 bases from V and 2 bases from J, with 10 bases in between. This CDR3 has 16 amino acids. Germline V lookup: CDR1 MGHRA, CDR2 YSYEKL.

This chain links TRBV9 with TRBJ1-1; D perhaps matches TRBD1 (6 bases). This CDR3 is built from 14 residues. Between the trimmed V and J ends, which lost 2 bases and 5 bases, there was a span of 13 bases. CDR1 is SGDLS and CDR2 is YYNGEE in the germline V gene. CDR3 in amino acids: CASSVDSGATEAFF. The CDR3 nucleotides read TGTGCCAGCAGCGTGGACTCAGGGGCTACTGAAGCTTTCTTT.

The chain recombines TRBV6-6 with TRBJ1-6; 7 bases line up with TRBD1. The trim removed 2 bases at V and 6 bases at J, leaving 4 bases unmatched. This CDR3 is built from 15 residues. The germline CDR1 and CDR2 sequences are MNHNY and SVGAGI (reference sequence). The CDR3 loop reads CASSYQGVSNSPLHF. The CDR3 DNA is TGTGCCAGCAGTTACCAGGGGGTCAGTAATTCACCCCTCCACTTT.

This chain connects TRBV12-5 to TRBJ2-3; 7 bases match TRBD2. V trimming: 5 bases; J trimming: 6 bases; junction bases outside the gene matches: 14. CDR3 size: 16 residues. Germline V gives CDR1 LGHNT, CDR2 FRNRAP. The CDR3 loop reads CASGRPSGGVGDTQYF. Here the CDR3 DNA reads TGTGCTAGTGGTCGCCCTAGCGGAGGAGTAGGTGATACGCAGTATTTT.

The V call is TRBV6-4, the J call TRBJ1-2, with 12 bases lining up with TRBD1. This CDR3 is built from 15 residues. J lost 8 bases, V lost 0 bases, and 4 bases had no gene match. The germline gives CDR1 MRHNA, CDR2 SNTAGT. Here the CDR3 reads CASSDSGDRGRGYTF. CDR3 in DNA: TGTGCCAGCAGTGACTCAGGGGACAGGGGGCGCGGCTACACCTTC.

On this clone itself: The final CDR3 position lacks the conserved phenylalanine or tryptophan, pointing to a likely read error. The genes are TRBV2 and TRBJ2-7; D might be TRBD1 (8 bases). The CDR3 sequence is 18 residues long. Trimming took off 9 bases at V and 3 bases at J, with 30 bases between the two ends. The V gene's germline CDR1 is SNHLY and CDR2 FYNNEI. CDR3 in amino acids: CARFPLLAGVGQVYEQYL. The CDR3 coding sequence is TGTGCCAGATTCCCACTCCTGGCGGGGGTGGGACAGGTCTACGAGCAGTACCTC.

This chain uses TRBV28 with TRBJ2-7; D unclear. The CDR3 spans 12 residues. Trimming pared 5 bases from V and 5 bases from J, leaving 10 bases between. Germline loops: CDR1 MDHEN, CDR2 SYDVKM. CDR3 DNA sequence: TGTGCCAGCAGTCCCCGTATCCACGAGCAGTACTTC. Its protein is CASSPRIHEQYF.

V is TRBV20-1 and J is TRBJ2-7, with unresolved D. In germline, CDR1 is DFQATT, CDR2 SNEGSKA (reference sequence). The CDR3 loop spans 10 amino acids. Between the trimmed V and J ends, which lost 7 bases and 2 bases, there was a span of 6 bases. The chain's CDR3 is CSVGTYEQYF. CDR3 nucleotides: TGCAGTGTCGGCACCTACGAGCAGTACTTC.

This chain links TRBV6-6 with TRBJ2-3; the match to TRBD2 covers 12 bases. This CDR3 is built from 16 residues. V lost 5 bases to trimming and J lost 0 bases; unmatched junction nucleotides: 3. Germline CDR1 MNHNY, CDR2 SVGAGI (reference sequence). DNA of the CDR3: TGTGCCAGCAGTAGGACTAGCGGGACTAGCACAGATACGCAGTATTTT. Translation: CASSRTSGTSTDTQYF.

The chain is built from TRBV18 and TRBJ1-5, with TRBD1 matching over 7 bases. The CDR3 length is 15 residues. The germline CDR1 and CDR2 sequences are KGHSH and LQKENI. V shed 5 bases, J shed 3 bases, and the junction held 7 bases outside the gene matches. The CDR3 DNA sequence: TGTGCCAGCTCATCCCCAGGGGGTCCCAATCAGCCCCAGCATTTT. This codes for CASSSPGGPNQPQHF.

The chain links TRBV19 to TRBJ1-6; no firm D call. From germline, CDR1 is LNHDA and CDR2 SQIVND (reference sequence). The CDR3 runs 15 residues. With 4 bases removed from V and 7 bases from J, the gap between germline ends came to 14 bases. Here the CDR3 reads CASSTGGNLNSPLHF. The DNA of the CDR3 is TGTGCCAGTAGTACTGGAGGGAACCTGAATTCACCCCTCCACTTT.

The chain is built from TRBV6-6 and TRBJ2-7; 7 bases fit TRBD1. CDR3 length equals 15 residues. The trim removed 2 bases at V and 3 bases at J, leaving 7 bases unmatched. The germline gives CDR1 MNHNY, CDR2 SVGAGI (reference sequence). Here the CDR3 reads CASSYLSGQLYEQYF. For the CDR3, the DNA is TGTGCCAGCAGTTACCTTTCGGGACAGCTCTACGAGCAGTACTTC.

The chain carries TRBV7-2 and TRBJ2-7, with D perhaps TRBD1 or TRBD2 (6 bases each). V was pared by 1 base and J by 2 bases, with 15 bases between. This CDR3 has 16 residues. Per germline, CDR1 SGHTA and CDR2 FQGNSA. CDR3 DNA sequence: TGTGCCAGCAGCTTAGGTTCCGGGGGCTGGGCCTACGAGCAGTACTTC. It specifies CASSLGSGGWAYEQYF.

Written as DNA, the CDR3 is TGTGCCATCAGACCTCAATTTTCGGGGAAGAGATTTTATGGCTACACCTTC. Its translation: CAIRPQFSGKRFYGYTF. The genes are TRBV10-3 and TRBJ1-2, with unresolved D. Germline loops: CDR1 ENHRY, CDR2 SYGVKD. Between the trimmed V and J ends, which lost 6 bases and 5 bases, there was a span of 25 bases. The CDR3 covers 17 residues.

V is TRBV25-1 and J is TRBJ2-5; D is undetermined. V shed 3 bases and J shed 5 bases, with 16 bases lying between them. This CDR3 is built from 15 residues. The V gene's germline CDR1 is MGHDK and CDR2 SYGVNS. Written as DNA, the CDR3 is TGTGCCAGCAGTGAGATCAGCGCCGGTCAGGAGACCCAGTACTTC. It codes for CASSEISAGQETQYF.

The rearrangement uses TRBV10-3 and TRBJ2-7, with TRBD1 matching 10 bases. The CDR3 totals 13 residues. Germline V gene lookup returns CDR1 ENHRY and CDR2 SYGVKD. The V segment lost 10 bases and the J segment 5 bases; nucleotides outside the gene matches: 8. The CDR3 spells CATWDRGNHEQYF. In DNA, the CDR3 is TGTGCCACTTGGGACAGGGGAAACCACGAGCAGTACTTC.

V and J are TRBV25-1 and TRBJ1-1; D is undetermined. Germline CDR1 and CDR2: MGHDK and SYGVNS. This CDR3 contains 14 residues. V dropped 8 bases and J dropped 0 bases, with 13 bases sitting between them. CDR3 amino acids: CASSAETMNTEAFF. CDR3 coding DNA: TGTGCCAGCTCAGCCGAGACAATGAACACTGAAGCTTTCTTT.

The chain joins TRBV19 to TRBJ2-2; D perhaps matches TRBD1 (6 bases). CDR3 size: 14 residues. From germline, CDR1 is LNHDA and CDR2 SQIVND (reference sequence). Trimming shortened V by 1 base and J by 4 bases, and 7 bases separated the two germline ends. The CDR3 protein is CASSIGDITGELFF. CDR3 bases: TGTGCCAGTAGTATAGGGGACATCACCGGGGAGCTGTTTTTT.

In nucleotides, the CDR3 is TGTGCCAGCAGTAAAAGCAGGGTCTACGAGCAGTACTTC. This codes for CASSKSRVYEQYF. The genes are TRBV2 and TRBJ2-7; the D gene is possibly TRBD1 (5 bases). Trimming took off 5 bases at V and 3 bases at J, with 11 bases between the two ends. The germline V gene encodes CDR1 SNHLY and CDR2 FYNNEI. This CDR3 has 13 amino acids.

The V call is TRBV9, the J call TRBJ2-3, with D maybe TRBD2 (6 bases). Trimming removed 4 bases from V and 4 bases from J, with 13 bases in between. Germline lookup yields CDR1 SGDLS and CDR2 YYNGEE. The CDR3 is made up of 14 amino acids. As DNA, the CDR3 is TGTGCCAGCAGCTCCGGACTATGGCCAGATACGCAGTATTTT. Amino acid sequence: CASSSGLWPDTQYF.

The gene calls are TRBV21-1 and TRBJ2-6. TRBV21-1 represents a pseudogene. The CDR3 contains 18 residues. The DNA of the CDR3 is TGTGCCAGCAAGGAAGGCAGGGTAGGTACGGGAGGGGCCAACGTCCTGACTTTC. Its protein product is CASKEGRVGTGGANVLTF.

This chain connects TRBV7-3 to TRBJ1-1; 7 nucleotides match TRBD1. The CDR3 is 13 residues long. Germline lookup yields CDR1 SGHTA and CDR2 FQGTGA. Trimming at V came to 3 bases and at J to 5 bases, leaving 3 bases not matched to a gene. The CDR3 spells CASSFQGGTEAFF. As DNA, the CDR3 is TGTGCCAGCAGCTTCCAGGGGGGGACTGAAGCTTTCTTT.

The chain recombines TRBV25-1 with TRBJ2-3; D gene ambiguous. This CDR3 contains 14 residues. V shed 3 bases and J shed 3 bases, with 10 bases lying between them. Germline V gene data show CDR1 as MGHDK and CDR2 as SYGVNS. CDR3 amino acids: CASSDHLGTDTQYF. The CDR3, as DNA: TGTGCCAGCAGTGATCATCTAGGGACAGATACGCAGTATTTT.

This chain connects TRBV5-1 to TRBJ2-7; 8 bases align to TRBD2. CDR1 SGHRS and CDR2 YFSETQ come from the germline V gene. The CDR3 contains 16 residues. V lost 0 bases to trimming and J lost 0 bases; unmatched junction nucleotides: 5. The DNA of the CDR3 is TGCGCCAGCAGCTTGGCCCGGGCGGGGGGCTCCTACGAGCAGTACTTC. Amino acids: CASSLARAGGSYEQYF.

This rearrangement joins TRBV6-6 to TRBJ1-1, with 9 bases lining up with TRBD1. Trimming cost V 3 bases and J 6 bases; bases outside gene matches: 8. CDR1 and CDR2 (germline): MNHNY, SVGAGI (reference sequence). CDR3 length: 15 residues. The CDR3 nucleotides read TGTGCCAGCAGTTATTCGACAGGGGGGGTGGCTGAAGCTTTCTTT. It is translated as CASSYSTGGVAEAFF.